The rows below give T cell receptor beta chains drawn from one sample of a study of blood T cells in healthy people across ages. TCRdb analysed the 5' RACE reads with MiXCR anew, one entry per CDR3 protein. The repertoire holds about 570,000 distinct CDR3 sequences, roughly 28% seen once, with less than 20% in the top ten. The specimen was blood. The receptors shown here come from a woman in her 70s in good health. CDR3s leave out the opening cysteine and the closing phenylalanine or tryptophan. A D gene is named only where the DNA matches it firmly.

D | V | CDR3
. | TRBV7-8 | ASSFQQGIKYNEQF
. | TRBV20-1 | SAQQDGSQHHNEQF
. | TRBV5-1 | ASSFGLFTDTQY
. | TRBV3-1 | ASSPGGFGLEQF
. | TRBV7-2 | ASSLVFTGTDTQY
TRBD2 | TRBV20-1 | SALAGGADTQY
TRBD2 | TRBV29-1 | SVRTSGITDTQY
. | TRBV14 | ASSPVGMSAF
TRBD1 | TRBV20-1 | GGGQAFATNEKLF
. | TRBV20-1 | SATPGKRDTIY
. | TRBV12-3/TRBV12-4 | ASGINYNEQF
TRBD2 | TRBV20-1 | SARSSGGAGETQY
. | TRBV6-2/TRBV6-3 | ASREHGETQY
. | TRBV5-1 | ASSSLDTRNTEAF
TRBD2 | TRBV4-3 | ASSRGLAGGTLSNEQF
TRBD1 | TRBV12-3/TRBV12-4 | ASSPGTGSPLH
. | TRBV20-1 | SAARGGQPQH
. | TRBV12-3/TRBV12-4 | ASRNTRGYT
. | TRBV20-1 | SAQDGPLETQY
TRBD1 | TRBV29-1 | SDRPGTGHQTNEQF
. | TRBV5-1 | ASSLVGGPNTEAF
. | TRBV3-1 | ASSQGGRITYEQY
. | TRBV20-1 | SASWEQF
TRBD1 | TRBV5-1 | ASSTSGGDWEKLF
. | TRBV14 | ASSRFGPQETQY
. | TRBV28 | ASSNPGTAAF
TRBD1 | TRBV10-3 | AISEGDRGSGNTIY
. | TRBV7-2 | ASNLVSEAF
TRBD2 | TRBV7-9 | ARPGTSGPVGDTQY
TRBD1 | TRBV7-9 | ASRIGTAPYGYT
. | TRBV7-2 | AGSPQGVSSYEQY
. | TRBV7-8 | ASSSRLALAKNIQY
TRBD2 | TRBV20-1 | SASGPRTSGGTSRAYEQY
. | TRBV4-2 | ASSQVLKTGYT
TRBD1 | TRBV18 | ASSPDRADNSPLH
TRBD2 | TRBV5-1 | ASSPGGANQETQY
. | TRBV7-2 | ASSLGGERGYGYT
TRBD1 | TRBV12-3/TRBV12-4 | ASRRQGAAKNIQY
. | TRBV2 | ASRGQPNEQF
. | TRBV5-1 | ASSERASTGELF
. | TRBV7-2 | ASSLVGVRGQETQY
. | TRBV24-1 | ATSGDPWETQY
TRBD1 | TRBV6-5 | ASSYWGQGDTEAF
. | TRBV20-1 | RAVGGGPQETQY
. | TRBV12-3/TRBV12-4 | ASINNGGETQY
. | TRBV29-1 | SVGTVNYGYT
. | TRBV6-1 | ASSESWGEAF
. | TRBV6-2/TRBV6-3 | ASSLTAGTYY
TRBD1 | TRBV20-1 | SARLQGSEAF
. | TRBV7-9 | ASSLPGRRGDTQY
TRBD1 | TRBV5-1 | ASSTRDRDSPNGYT
TRBD2 | TRBV7-2 | ASSLATSGSSQY